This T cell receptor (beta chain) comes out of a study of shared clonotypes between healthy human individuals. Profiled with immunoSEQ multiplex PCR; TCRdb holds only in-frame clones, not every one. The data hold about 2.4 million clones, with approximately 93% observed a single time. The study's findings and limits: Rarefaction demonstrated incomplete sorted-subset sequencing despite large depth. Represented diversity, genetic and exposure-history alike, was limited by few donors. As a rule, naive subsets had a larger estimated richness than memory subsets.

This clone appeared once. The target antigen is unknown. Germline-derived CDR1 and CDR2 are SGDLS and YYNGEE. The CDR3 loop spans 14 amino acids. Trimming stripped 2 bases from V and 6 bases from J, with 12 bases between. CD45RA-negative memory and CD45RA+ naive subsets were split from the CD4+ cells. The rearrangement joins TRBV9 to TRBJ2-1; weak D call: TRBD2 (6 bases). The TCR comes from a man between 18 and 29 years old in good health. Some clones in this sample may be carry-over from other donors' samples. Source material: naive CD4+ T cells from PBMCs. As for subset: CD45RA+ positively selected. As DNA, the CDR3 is TGTGCCAGCAGCGTTCGGGCCGGGGGCAATGAGCAGTTCTTC. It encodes CASSVRAGGNEQFF.